This TCR beta chain was obtained from a study of T cell responses to AZD1222 COVID-19 vaccine. Study background: Second-dose recipients at about 4 or about 12 weeks were treated as one pooled group. Study-level findings and limits: Seropositivity was recorded at baseline in only 6 or 7 AZD1222 recipients.

Remarks on this clone: Its antigen is still unknown.

The germline CDR1 and CDR2 sequences are SGHDN and FVKESK. The CDR3 totals 14 residues. Trimming took 5 bases from V and 0 from J, leaving 8 bases between them. Sequencing used immunoSEQ multiplex PCR; TCRdb keeps in-frame clones, though not all of them. The repertoire holds roughly 150,000 clones, around nine tenths seen once, with roughly 4% in the top ten. The TCR comes from an adult in good health. The sequencing here drew on peripheral blood, taken on day 0 of AZD1222 vaccination. The rearrangement joins TRBV14 to TRBJ1-3; D unresolved. CDR3 DNA: TGTGCCAGCAGCAGTGTCGGCTCTGGAAACACCATATATTTT. It specifies CASSSVGSGNTIYF.